Below, 21 T cell receptor beta chains from the same sample are listed, as sequenced in a study of cytomegalovirus exposure and HLA in healthy donors. It was with 60 Vbeta and 13 Jbeta primers that the PCR ran. Libraries were prepared by immunoSEQ multiplex PCR; TCRdb keeps only in-frame clonotypes and omits some of them. The sample carries some 120,000 clones, 81% recorded once. The specimen sequenced was PBMCs. Source of these receptors: a woman in her thirties or forties in good health and CMV-seronegative.

The chain couples TRBV11-2 to TRBJ1-1; possibly TRBD1 for D (5 bases). This CDR3 is 13 amino acids long. CDR1 is SGHAT, CDR2 FQNNGV, per germline. The V end was cut by 3 bases, the J end by 4 bases, with 9 bases between. CDR3 sequence: CASSFRGGTEAFF. The CDR3 DNA sequence: TGTGCCAGCAGCTTTCGCGGGGGCACTGAAGCTTTCTTT.

The gene calls are TRBV5-5 and TRBJ1-2, with a tentative D call TRBD1 (6 bases). Germline CDR1 is SGHKS and CDR2 is YYEKEE (reference sequence). The CDR3 runs to 14 residues. With 0 bases removed from V and 5 bases from J, the gap between germline ends came to 11 bases. The DNA for the CDR3 is TGTGCCAGCAGCTTGGAACAGGGAGAATATGGCTACACCTTC. Its translation is CASSLEQGEYGYTF.

This chain links TRBV28 with TRBJ1-2, with D possibly being TRBD1 (6 bases). This CDR3 spans 15 amino acids. The V end was cut by 2 bases, the J end by 8 bases, with 18 bases between. CDR1 is MDHEN, CDR2 SYDVKM, per germline. CDR3 region: CASSLPQQIRGGYTF. The DNA for the CDR3 is TGTGCCAGCAGTTTACCCCAGCAGATAAGGGGGGGCTACACCTTC.

The count of this clone is one. V gene TRBV2 combines with J gene TRBJ2-7; 8 bases agree with TRBD2. The V and J ends lost 4 bases and 4 bases, in that order; junction bases with no gene match: 6. The CDR3 is 14 residues long. The germline gives CDR1 SNHLY, CDR2 FYNNEI. CDR3 sequence: CASSVWREEYEQYF. DNA of the CDR3: TGTGCCAGCAGTGTGTGGCGGGAGGAATACGAGCAGTACTTC. Full variable domain (rest looked up from reference TRBV2 and TRBJ2-7): EPEVTQTPSHQVTQMGQEVILRCVPISNHLYFYWYRQILGQKVEFLVSFYNNEISEKSEIFDDQFSVERPDGSNFTLKIRSTKLEDSAMYFCASSVWREEYEQYFGPGTRLTVT.

The chain has TRBV6-5 and TRBJ2-3; TRBD1 is a possible D gene (6 bases). The CDR3 sequence is 15 residues long. Trimming removed 1 base at V and 0 bases at J, with 8 bases between. Germline V lookup: CDR1 MNHEY, CDR2 SVGAGI. The CDR3 sequence: CASSYWQGSTDTQYF. DNA of the CDR3: TGTGCCAGCAGTTACTGGCAGGGGAGCACAGATACGCAGTATTTT.

The CDR3 DNA sequence: TGCGCCAGCACCCGGGGACTAGCCCAAGAGACCCAGTACTTC. It codes for CASTRGLAQETQYF. The V gene is TRBV5-1, the J gene TRBJ2-5; the match to TRBD2 covers 9 bases. Germline lookup yields CDR1 SGHRS and CDR2 YFSETQ. J was trimmed by 1 base and V by 6 bases; bases with no gene match: 4. The CDR3 runs 14 residues. Full variable domain (outside the CDR3, taken from reference TRBV5-1 and TRBJ2-5): KAGVTQTPRYLIKTRGQQVTLSCSPISGHRSVSWYQQTPGQGLQFLFEYFSETQRNKGNFPGRFSGRQFSNSRSEMNVSTLELGDSALYLCASTRGLAQETQYFGPGTRLLVL.

This chain connects TRBV28 to TRBJ2-1; D possibly corresponds to TRBD2 (5 bases). Germline V CDR1 and CDR2: MDHEN, SYDVKM. V lost 11 bases and J 9 bases, leaving 8 bases between the germline ends. CDR3 length: 9 residues. The CDR3 sequence is CASGLEQFF. The CDR3 region has the DNA TGTGCCTCCGGACTTGAGCAGTTCTTC.

The rearrangement uses TRBV25-1 and TRBJ2-5; 9 nucleotides align to TRBD1. Germline CDR1 MGHDK, CDR2 SYGVNS. CDR3 size: 15 residues. V dropped 3 bases and J dropped 3; count of bases not matched to a gene: 5. CDR3 protein: CASSDPGTGKETQYF. DNA for the CDR3: TGTGCCAGCAGTGATCCCGGGACAGGGAAAGAGACCCAGTACTTC.

The CDR3 reads CASSLFQGGYGYTF. In DNA, the CDR3 is TGTGCCAGCAGTTTATTCCAGGGGGGCTATGGCTACACCTTC. The gene calls are TRBV28 and TRBJ1-2, with 7 bases aligning to TRBD1. After removal of 1 base from V and 4 bases from J, the junction contained 3 bases not matched to a gene. CDR3 length equals 14 residues. CDR1 and CDR2 (germline): MDHEN, SYDVKM.

V and J are TRBV7-9 and TRBJ1-1; D is uncertain. CDR1 SEHNR and CDR2 FQNEAQ come from the germline V gene (reference sequence). The CDR3 sequence is 13 residues long. The V end lost 5 bases, the J end lost 8 bases, and 15 bases lay between the germline ends. The CDR3 bases are TGTGCCAGCAGCCTTGACGGAGGCTCCGAAGCTTTCTTT. It translates to CASSLDGGSEAFF.

This clone was seen a few times. This chain links TRBV9 with TRBJ2-5; maybe TRBD2 (6 bases). The CDR3 totals 13 residues. V was clipped by 0 bases and J by 5 bases, with 8 bases between them. Germline loops: CDR1 SGDLS, CDR2 YYNGEE. CDR3 in amino acids: CASSVAGSETQYF. The CDR3 coding sequence is TGTGCCAGCAGCGTAGCCGGGAGCGAGACCCAGTACTTC.

J is TRBJ2-2 and V is TRBV4-3, with TRBD2 matching 8 bases. V shed 0 bases and J 7 bases; nucleotides not matched to a gene: 10. This CDR3 is 17 amino acids long. From germline, CDR1 is LGHNA and CDR2 YSLEER. Here the CDR3 reads CASSQDSGTTSDGELFF. Here the CDR3 DNA reads TGCGCCAGCAGCCAAGATAGCGGGACTACCTCAGACGGGGAGCTGTTTTTT.

This sequence joins TRBV13 and TRBJ2-3, with 7 nucleotides matching TRBD2. Per the germline V gene, CDR1 is PRHDT and CDR2 is FYEKMQ (reference sequence). With 5 bases clipped from V and 1 base from J, the junction kept 6 bases outside the gene matches. The CDR3 is 15 amino acids. CDR3 DNA: TGTGCCAGCAGCCCCGGGCTAGCGGGCACAGATACGCAGTATTTT. It codes for CASSPGLAGTDTQYF.

With respect to this clone: A read error may account for a junction end that differs from germline. The rearrangement links TRBV15 to TRBJ1-2; D is undetermined. The CDR3 consists of 14 residues. CDR1 LNHNV and CDR2 YYDKDF come from the germline V gene (reference sequence). The CDR3 sequence is CATSGDLGAYGYTF. The CDR3 bases are TGTGCCACCAGCGGAGATTTGGGAGCCTATGGCTACACCTTC.

The CDR3 loop reads CASSQEATGALVTDTQYF. The CDR3 nucleotides are TGTGCCAGCAGCCAAGAAGCAACAGGGGCCTTGGTGACAGATACGCAGTATTTT. The J gene is TRBJ2-3, the V gene TRBV4-2, with TRBD1 matching over 7 bases. V lost 0 bases, J lost 3 bases, and 12 bases stayed unmatched. Germline lookup yields CDR1 LGHNA and CDR2 YNFKEQ. The CDR3 is made up of 18 amino acids.

This clone was seen only a few times. The J gene is TRBJ2-7, the V gene TRBV28, with 9 positions matching TRBD2. The CDR3 is 17 residues long. V lost 1 base, J lost 6 bases, and 13 bases stayed unmatched. The V gene's germline CDR1 is MDHEN and CDR2 SYDVKM. The CDR3 loop is CASSLYRSSGTSAEQYF. In DNA, the CDR3 is TGTGCCAGCAGTTTATATCGGTCTAGCGGGACATCCGCCGAGCAGTACTTC. Full variable domain (outside the CDR3, taken from reference TRBV28 and TRBJ2-7): DVKVTQSSRYLVKRTGEKVFLECVQDMDHENMFWYRQDPGLGLRLIYFSYDVKMKEKGDIPEGYSVSREKKERFSLILESASTNQTSMYLCASSLYRSSGTSAEQYFGPGTRLTVT.

This sequence joins TRBV19 and TRBJ1-2; D might be TRBD1 (5 bases). The CDR3 sequence is 14 residues long. The germline V gene has CDR1 LNHDA and CDR2 SQIVND (reference sequence). V was trimmed by 3 bases and J by 3 bases, leaving 11 bases between them. The CDR3 sequence: CASSIPDSHYGYTF. Here the CDR3 DNA reads TGTGCCAGTAGTATCCCCGACAGCCACTATGGCTACACCTTC.

This clone was seen just once. The V call is TRBV6-1, the J call TRBJ2-3; 9 nucleotides agree with TRBD2. CDR3 length equals 14 residues. The V segment lost 6 bases and the J segment 6 bases; nucleotides outside the gene matches: 7. The V gene's germline CDR1 is MNHNS and CDR2 SASEGT. This CDR3 reads CASRLSGGADTQYF. CDR3 in DNA: TGTGCCAGCAGACTTAGCGGGGGAGCCGATACGCAGTATTTT.

V gene TRBV30 combines with J gene TRBJ2-1; TRBD2 agrees at 8 bases. With V trimmed by 3 bases and J by 9 bases, 13 bases remained unmatched. Germline-derived CDR1 and CDR2 are GTSNPN and SVGIG (reference sequence). The CDR3 has 15 amino acids. The DNA of the CDR3 is TGTGCCTGGAGGGGTAAAAGGACTAGCATATTTGAGCAGTTCTTC. Its translation is CAWRGKRTSIFEQFF.

The gene calls are TRBV27 and TRBJ2-3; D call uncertain. The V gene lost 5 bases and the J gene lost 0 bases, with 9 bases spanning the gap. CDR3 length equals 14 residues. In germline, CDR1 is MNHEY, CDR2 SMNVEV (reference sequence). The CDR3 DNA follows: TGTGCCAGCAGTATCCTTACTAGCACAGATACGCAGTATTTT. It yields the protein CASSILTSTDTQYF.

The genes are TRBV2 and TRBJ1-2; possible D gene TRBD1, 5 bases. This CDR3 has 15 residues. Looked up from germline, CDR1 is SNHLY and CDR2 is FYNNEI. V lost 4 bases and J lost 3, with 15 bases in between. The CDR3 loop reads CASSVMGGEDYGYTF. The CDR3 bases are TGTGCCAGCAGTGTTATGGGGGGAGAGGACTATGGCTACACCTTC.